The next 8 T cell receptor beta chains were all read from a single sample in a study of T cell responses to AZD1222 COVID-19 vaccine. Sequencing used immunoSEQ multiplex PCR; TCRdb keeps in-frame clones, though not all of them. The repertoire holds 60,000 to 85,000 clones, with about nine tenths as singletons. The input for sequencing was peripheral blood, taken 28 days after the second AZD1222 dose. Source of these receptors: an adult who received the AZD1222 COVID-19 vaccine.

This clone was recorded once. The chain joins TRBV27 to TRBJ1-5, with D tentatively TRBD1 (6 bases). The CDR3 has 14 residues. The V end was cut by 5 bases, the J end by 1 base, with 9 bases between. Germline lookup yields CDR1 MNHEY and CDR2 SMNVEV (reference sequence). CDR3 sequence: CASSGGTSNQPQHF. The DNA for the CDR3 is TGTGCCAGCAGTGGAGGGACAAGCAATCAGCCCCAGCATTTT.

CDR3 amino acids: CASSSKLHGANVLTF. For the CDR3, the DNA is TGTGCCAGCAGCTCTAAGCTTCATGGGGCCAACGTCCTGACTTTC. V is TRBV11-2 and J is TRBJ2-6, with D unclear. Trimming pared 4 bases from V and 3 bases from J, leaving 10 bases between. The germline gives CDR1 SGHAT, CDR2 FQNNGV. This CDR3 is 15 amino acids long.

DNA of the CDR3: TGTGCCAGCAGCTTTAGGGGACAGGGCGAAAACATTCAGTACTTC. This sequence encodes CASSFRGQGENIQYF. The chain couples TRBV11-2 to TRBJ2-4; 9 bases fit TRBD1. The CDR3 has 15 amino acids. The germline gives CDR1 SGHAT, CDR2 FQNNGV. Germline trimming cut 3 bases from V and 5 bases from J; bases unmatched to any gene: 5.

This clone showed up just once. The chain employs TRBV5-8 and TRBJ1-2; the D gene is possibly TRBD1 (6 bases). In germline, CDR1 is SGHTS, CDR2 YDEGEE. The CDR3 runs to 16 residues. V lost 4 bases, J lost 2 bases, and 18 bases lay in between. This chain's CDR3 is CASSVSWGAENYGYTF. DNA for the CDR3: TGTGCCAGCAGCGTCAGTTGGGGGGCTGAGAACTATGGCTACACCTTC. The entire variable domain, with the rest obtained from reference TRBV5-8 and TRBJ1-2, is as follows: EAGVTQSPTHLIKTRGQQATLRCSPISGHTSVYWYQQALGLGLQFLLWYDEGEERNRGNFPPRFSGRQFPNYSSELNVNALELEDSALYLCASSVSWGAENYGYTFGSGTRLTVV.

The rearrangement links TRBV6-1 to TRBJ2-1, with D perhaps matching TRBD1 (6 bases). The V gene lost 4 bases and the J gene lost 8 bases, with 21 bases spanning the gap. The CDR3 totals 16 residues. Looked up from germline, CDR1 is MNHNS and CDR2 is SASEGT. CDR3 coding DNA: TGTGCCAGCAGTGGACTACCAACACAGGGACGCGATGAGCAGTTCTTC. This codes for CASSGLPTQGRDEQFF.

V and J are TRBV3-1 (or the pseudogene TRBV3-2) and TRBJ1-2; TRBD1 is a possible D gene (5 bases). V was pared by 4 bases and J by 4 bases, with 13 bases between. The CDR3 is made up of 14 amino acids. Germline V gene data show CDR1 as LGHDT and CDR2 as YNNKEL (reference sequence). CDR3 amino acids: CASSPSDNLYGYTF. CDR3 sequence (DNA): TGTGCCAGCAGCCCATCGGACAACCTCTATGGCTACACCTTC.

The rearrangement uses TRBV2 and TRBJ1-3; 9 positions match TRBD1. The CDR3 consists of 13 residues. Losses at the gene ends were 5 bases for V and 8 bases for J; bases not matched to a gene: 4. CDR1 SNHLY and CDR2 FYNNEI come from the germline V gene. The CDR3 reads CASSTQGADTIYF. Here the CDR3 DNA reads TGTGCCAGCAGTACACAGGGGGCTGACACCATATATTTT. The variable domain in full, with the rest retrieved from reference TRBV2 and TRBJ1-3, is EPEVTQTPSHQVTQMGQEVILRCVPISNHLYFYWYRQILGQKVEFLVSFYNNEISEKSEIFDDQFSVERPDGSNFTLKIRSTKLEDSAMYFCASSTQGADTIYFGEGSWLTVV.

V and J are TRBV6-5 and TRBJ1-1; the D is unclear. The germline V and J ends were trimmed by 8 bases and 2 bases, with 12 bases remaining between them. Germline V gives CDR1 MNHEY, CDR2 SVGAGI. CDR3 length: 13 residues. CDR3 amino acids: CASREDRNTEAFF. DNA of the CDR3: TGTGCCAGCCGCGAGGACCGCAACACTGAAGCTTTCTTT.